This T cell receptor beta chain was sequenced during a study of early T cells in non-severe SARS-CoV-2 infection. Across the whole study: Sequencing input comprised bulk RNA from unsorted whole blood; chain pairing was not available.

Study-level results: Missing private and CD4 specificities, VDJdb matching favored anti-spike CD8 responses.

This clonotype was detected many times. Its matching antigen is unknown. Individual cDNA molecules each received unique molecular identifiers attached to them. TCRdb ran MiXCR on the 5' RACE reads and lists one entry per CDR3 protein. This sample yields about 100,000 distinct CDR3 sequences, of which 13% are seen a single time; around 2.4% belongs to the top ten. V shed 5 bases, J shed 10 bases, and the junction held 11 bases outside the gene matches. The CDR3 is 14 residues long. Germline V gives CDR1 DFQATT, CDR2 SNEGSKA (reference sequence). The receptor was isolated from an adult who was a healthcare worker with PCR-confirmed SARS-CoV-2 infection or an uninfected control (not recorded which). Sequencing input: whole blood. The gene calls are TRBV20-1 and TRBJ1-6; 7 nucleotides match TRBD1. The CDR3 DNA reads as TGCAGTGCTGAACAGGGGATCTTGGGATCACCCCTCCACTTT. Protein sequence: CSAEQGILGSPLHF.